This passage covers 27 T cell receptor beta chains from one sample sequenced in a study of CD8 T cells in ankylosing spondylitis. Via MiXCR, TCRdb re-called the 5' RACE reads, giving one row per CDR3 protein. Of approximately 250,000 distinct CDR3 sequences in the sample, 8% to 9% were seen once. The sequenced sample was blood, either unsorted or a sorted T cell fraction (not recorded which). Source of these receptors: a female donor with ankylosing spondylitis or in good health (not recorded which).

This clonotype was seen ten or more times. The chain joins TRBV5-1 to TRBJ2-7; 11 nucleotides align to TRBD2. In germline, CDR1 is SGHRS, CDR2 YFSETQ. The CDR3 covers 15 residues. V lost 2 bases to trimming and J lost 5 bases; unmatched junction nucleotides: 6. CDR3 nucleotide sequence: TGCGCCAGCAGCTTAGCCCCACTAGCGGGAGACGAGCAGTACTTC. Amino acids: CASSLAPLAGDEQYF.

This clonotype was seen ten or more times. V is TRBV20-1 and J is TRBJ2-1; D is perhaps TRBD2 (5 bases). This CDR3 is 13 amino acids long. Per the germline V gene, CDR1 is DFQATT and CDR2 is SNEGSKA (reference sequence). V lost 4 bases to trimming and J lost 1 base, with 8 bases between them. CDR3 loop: CSAMDWSYNEQFF. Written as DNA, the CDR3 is TGCAGTGCTATGGACTGGTCCTACAATGAGCAGTTCTTC.

DNA of the CDR3: TGTGCCAGCAGCTACTCACCGGGCGTGTCCAGAAATGAGCAGTTCTTC. This sequence encodes CASSYSPGVSRNEQFF. This chain links TRBV7-9 with TRBJ2-1; unclear D gene. The V end was cut by 4 bases, the J end by 7 bases, with 20 bases between. CDR3 length: 16 amino acids. CDR1 and CDR2 from the germline V gene are SEHNR and FQNEAQ (reference sequence).

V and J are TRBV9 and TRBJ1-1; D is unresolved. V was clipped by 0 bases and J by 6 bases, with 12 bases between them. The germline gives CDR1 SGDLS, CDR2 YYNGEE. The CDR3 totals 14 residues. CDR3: CASSVDGRRSEAFF. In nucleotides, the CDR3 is TGTGCCAGCAGCGTAGACGGCAGGCGATCTGAAGCTTTCTTT.

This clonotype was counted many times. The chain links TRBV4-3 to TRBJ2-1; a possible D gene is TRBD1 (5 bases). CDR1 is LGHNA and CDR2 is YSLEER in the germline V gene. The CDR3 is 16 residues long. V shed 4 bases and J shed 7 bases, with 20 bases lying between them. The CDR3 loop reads CASSLGNRSPLNEQFF. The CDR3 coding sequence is TGCGCCAGCAGCCTGGGGAACAGGAGTCCCCTTAATGAGCAGTTCTTC.

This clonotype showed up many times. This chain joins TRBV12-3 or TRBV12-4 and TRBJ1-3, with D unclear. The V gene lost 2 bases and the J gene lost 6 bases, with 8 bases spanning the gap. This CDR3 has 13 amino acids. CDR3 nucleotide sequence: TGTGCCAGCAGTTTATCGTACCCAAACACCATATATTTT. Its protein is CASSLSYPNTIYF.

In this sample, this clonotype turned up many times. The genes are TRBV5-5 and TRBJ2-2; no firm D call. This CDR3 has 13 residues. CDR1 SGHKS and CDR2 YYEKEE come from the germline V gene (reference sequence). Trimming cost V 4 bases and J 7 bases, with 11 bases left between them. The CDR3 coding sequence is TGTGCCAGCAGCCTCTCTTCCGACGGGGAGCTGTTTTTT. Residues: CASSLSSDGELFF.

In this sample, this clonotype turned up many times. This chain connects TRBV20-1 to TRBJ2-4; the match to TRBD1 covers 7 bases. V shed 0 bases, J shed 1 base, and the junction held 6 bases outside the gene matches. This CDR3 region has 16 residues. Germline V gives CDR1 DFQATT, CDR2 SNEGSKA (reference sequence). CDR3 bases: TGCAGTGCTAGAGACACAGGGGCAGGGGCCAAAAACATTCAGTACTTC. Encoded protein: CSARDTGAGAKNIQYF.

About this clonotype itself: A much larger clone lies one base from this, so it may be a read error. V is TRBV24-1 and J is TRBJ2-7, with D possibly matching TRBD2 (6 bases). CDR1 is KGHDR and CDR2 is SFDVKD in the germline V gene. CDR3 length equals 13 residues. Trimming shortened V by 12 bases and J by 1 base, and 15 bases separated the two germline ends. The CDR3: CAAQRAGSYEQYF. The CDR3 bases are TGTGCCGCCCAGCGGGCAGGGTCCTACGAGCAGTACTTC.

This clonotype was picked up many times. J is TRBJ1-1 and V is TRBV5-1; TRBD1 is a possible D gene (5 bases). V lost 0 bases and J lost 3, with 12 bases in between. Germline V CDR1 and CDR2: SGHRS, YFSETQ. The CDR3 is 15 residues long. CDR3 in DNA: TGCGCCAGCAGCTTGGTGCAGGGCTCTGACACTGAAGCTTTCTTT. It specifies CASSLVQGSDTEAFF.

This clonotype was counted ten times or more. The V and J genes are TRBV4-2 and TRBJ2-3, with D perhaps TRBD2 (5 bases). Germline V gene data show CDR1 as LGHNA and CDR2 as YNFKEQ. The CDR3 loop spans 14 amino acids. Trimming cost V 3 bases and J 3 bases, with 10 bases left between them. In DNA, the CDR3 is TGTGCCAGCAGCCAGAGGGAGAGGACAGATACGCAGTATTTT. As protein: CASSQRERTDTQYF.

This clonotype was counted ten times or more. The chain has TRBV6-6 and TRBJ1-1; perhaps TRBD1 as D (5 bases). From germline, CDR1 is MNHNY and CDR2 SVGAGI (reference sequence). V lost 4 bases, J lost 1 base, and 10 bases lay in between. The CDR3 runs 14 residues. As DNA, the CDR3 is TGTGCCAGCAGTTTTGCAGGGCAGAACACTGAAGCTTTCTTT. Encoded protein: CASSFAGQNTEAFF.

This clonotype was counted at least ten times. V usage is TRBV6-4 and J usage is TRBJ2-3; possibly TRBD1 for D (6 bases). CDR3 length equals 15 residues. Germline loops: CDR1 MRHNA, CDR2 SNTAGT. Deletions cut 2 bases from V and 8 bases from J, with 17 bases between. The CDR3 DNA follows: TGTGCCAGCAGTGACGAAGGTTTCAAGGGGGTTACGCAGTATTTT. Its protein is CASSDEGFKGVTQYF.

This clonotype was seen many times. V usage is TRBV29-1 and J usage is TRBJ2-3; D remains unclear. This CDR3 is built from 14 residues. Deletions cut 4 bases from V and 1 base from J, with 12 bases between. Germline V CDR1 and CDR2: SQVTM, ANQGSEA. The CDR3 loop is CSVAPMGGTDTQYF. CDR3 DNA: TGCAGCGTTGCCCCTATGGGTGGCACAGATACGCAGTATTTT.

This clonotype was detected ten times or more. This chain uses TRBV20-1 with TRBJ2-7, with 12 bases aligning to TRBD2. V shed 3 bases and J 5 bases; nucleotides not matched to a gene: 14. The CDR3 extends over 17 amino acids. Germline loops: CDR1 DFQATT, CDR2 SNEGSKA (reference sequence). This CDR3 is CSASLFLLAGGPNEQYF. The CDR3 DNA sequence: TGCAGTGCTAGTCTCTTCCTTCTAGCGGGAGGGCCCAACGAGCAGTACTTC.

The CDR3 DNA is TGCGCCAGCAGCTTGGTTTCTCAGGACCCCAGCGTAATAACCATTCAGTACTTC. This encodes CASSLVSQDPSVITIQYF. This sequence joins TRBV5-1 and TRBJ2-4; D remains unclear. The CDR3 consists of 18 residues. Germline V lookup: CDR1 SGHRS, CDR2 YFSETQ. V shed 0 bases and J shed 9 bases, with 25 bases lying between them.

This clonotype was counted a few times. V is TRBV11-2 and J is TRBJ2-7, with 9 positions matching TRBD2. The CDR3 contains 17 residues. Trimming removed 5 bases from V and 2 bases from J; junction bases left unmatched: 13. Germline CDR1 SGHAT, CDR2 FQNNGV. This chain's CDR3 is CASSLGGGRAIAYEQYF. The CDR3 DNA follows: TGTGCCAGCAGCCTAGGGGGCGGGAGGGCCATAGCCTACGAGCAGTACTTC.

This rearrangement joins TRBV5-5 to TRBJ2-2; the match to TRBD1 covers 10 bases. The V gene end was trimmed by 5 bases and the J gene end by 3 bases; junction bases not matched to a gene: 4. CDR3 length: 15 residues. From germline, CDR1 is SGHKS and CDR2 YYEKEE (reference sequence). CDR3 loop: CASSEDRGYTGELFF. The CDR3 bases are TGTGCCAGCAGTGAGGACAGGGGGTACACCGGGGAGCTGTTTTTT.

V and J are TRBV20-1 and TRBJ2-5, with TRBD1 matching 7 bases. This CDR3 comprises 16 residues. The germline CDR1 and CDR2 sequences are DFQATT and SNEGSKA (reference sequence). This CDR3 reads CCVERPGTERVETQYF. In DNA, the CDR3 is TGCTGTGTCGAGCGTCCCGGGACAGAAAGAGTCGAGACCCAGTACTTC.

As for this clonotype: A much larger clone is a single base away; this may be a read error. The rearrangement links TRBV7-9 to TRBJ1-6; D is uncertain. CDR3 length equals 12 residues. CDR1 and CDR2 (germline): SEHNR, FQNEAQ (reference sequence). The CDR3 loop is CASSFNNSHLHF. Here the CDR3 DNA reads TGTGCCAGCAGCTTTAATAATTCACACCTCCACTTT.

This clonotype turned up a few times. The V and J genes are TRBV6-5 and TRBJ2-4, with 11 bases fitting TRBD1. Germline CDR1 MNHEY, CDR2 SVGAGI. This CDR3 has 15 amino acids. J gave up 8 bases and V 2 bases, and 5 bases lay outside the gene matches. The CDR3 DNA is TGTGCCAGCAGTTACGGGGCGGGACAGGGGGACATTCAGTACTTC. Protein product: CASSYGAGQGDIQYF.

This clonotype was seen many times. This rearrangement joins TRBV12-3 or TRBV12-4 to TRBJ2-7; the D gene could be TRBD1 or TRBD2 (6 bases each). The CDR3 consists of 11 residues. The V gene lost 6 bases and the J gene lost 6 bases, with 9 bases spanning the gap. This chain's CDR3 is CASRGGGEQYF. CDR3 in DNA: TGTGCCAGCAGAGGAGGGGGCGAGCAGTACTTC.

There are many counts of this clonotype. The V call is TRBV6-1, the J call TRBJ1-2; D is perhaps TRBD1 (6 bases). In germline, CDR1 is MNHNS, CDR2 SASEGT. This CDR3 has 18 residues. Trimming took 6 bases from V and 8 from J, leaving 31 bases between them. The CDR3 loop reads CASRTTRQALSQSEGYTF. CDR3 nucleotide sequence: TGTGCCAGCAGGACGACCAGACAGGCCCTATCCCAATCGGAAGGCTACACCTTC.

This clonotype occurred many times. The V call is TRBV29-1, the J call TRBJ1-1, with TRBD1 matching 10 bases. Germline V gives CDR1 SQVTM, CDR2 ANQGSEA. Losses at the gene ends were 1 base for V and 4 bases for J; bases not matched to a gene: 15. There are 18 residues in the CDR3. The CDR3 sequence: CSVEVVPGQGWGSTEAFF. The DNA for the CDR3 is TGCAGCGTTGAAGTGGTCCCGGGACAGGGGTGGGGGAGCACTGAAGCTTTCTTT.

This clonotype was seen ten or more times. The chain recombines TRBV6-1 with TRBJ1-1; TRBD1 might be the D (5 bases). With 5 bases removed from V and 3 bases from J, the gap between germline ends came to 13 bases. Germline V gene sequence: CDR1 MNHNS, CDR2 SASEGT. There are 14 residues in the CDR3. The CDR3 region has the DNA TGTGCCAGCAGTCCGACAGCAGGATACACTGAAGCTTTCTTT. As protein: CASSPTAGYTEAFF.

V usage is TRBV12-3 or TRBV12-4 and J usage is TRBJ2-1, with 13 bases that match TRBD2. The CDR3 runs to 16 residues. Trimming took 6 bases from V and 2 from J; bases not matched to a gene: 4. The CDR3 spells CASRTSGRNTYNEQFF. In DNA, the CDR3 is TGTGCCAGCAGGACTAGCGGGAGGAATACCTACAATGAGCAGTTCTTC.

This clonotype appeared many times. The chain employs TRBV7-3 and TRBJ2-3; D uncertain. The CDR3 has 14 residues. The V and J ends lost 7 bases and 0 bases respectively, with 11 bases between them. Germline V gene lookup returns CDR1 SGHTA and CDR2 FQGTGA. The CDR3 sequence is CASMAGPSTDTQYF. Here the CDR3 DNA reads TGTGCCAGCATGGCAGGCCCTAGCACAGATACGCAGTATTTT.